This T cell receptor (beta chain) was identified during a study of blood T cell repertoires in COVID-19. V shed 5 bases and J 2 bases; nucleotides not matched to a gene: 13. Germline loops: CDR1 SGHVS, CDR2 FQNEAQ. This CDR3 is 17 amino acids long. Per the original data handling: Cell counts per sample came from amplifying reference gene primers. Method: immunoSEQ multiplex PCR; TCRdb's copy keeps in-frame clones and lacks some. D and trimming come from the DNA, and the V and J calls and clone size come from that table. The repertoire holds 150,000 to 200,000 clones, more than 70% seen once, with 18% in the top ten. Cohort placement rested on clinical history that participants reported themselves.

The sequenced material came from PBMCs or T cells enriched from blood (not recorded which). This chain uses TRBV7-8 with TRBJ2-3; TRBD2 aligns across 7 bases. The TCR was taken from a man in his 60s who had recovered from COVID-19. CDR3 protein: CASSHSGGRAHTDTQYF. CDR3 coding DNA: TGTGCCAGCAGCCACAGTGGGGGGAGGGCACACACAGATACGCAGTATTTT.